This TCR beta chain was captured in a study of identical twins. Study-wide results and caveats: Cross-sectional statistical analysis, not tracking of the same donors, underpinned the conclusions. The abundant beta clonotypes from cord blood had fewer insertions, and memory repertoires had none of this.

Every sampled donor was Caucasian and healthy. Trimming took 1 base from V and 2 from J, leaving 9 bases between them. The CDR3 has 14 amino acids. Looked up from germline, CDR1 is SGHDT and CDR2 is YYEEEE. This clonotype was recorded at least ten times. Antigen specificity is unknown. TCRdb reprocessed the 5' RACE reads via MiXCR and lists one record per CDR3 protein. In the table there are around 220,000 distinct CDR3 sequences, 11% to 15% of which are singletons. This chain uses TRBV5-6 with TRBJ1-2, with D possibly matching TRBD1 (6 bases). Material: memory (CD45RO+) T cells sorted from blood. The source is a woman younger than 35 in good health. CDR3 sequence reads: CASSLRGVNYGYTF. The CDR3 region has the DNA TGTGCCAGCAGCTTGAGGGGGGTGAACTATGGCTACACCTTC.